This T cell receptor (beta chain) is drawn from a study of CD8 T cells in Susac syndrome. Across the study: Among the Susac syndrome patients who underwent sequencing, roughly 6 had clinically active disease, while about eight of them were in remission.

The CDR3 runs to 14 residues. V was pared by 3 bases and J by 9 bases, with 11 bases of the junction left unmatched. Germline CDR1 and CDR2: DFQATT and SNEGSKA (reference sequence). FACS was used to enrich TEMRA cells, whereas the CD8+ and CD4+ T cells were obtained by negative isolation. RNA amounts of 0.5 to 1 ug underwent reverse transcription with random hexamers. A single record per CDR3 protein comes from TCRdb applying MiXCR to the immunoSEQ multiplex PCR reads. This sample has about 140,000 distinct CDR3 sequences, with 85% to 95% found just once. The chain employs TRBV20-1 and TRBJ2-1, with 7 bases that match TRBD2. Sequenced sample: CD4+ T cells from PBMCs. The receptor's source is a human donor with Susac syndrome. As DNA, the CDR3 is TGCAGTGCTAGCTCTAGCGGAAAGATCGGTGAGCAGTTCTTC. Protein sequence: CSASSSGKIGEQFF.